Listed below are T cell receptor beta chains from one sample, sequenced in a study of cytomegalovirus exposure and HLA in healthy donors. The table came from immunoSEQ multiplex PCR; TCRdb's copy has only in-frame clones and leaves some out. This table holds about 87,000 clones. The sample was PBMCs. These receptors were obtained from a man in his fifties in good health and CMV-seropositive. The CDR3 runs from the conserved cysteine through the conserved F or W. The order of the fields is J gene, V gene, D gene, CDR3 protein, CDR3 DNA. A D gene is named only where the DNA matches it firmly.

TRBJ2-3 | TRBV4-2 | TRBD2 | CASSPGTSGRDTQYF | TGTGCCAGCAGTCCCGGGACTAGCGGGAGGGATACGCAGTATTTT
TRBJ2-7 | TRBV6-5 | . | CASSYSGVSYEQYF | TGTGCCAGCAGTTACTCGGGAGTTTCCTACGAGCAGTACTTC
TRBJ1-4 | TRBV29-1 | . | CSVRLASTNEKLFF | TGCAGCGTCAGACTTGCTTCAACTAATGAAAAACTGTTTTTT
TRBJ1-1 | TRBV19 | . | CASSMNQGQMHTEAFF | TGTGCCAGTAGTATGAACCAGGGCCAAATGCACACTGAAGCTTTCTTT
TRBJ2-7 | TRBV5-1 | . | CASSLNAEEEEQYF | TGCGCCAGCAGCTTGAACGCGGAGGAAGAAGAGCAGTACTTC
TRBJ2-4 | TRBV7-9 | . | CASSFPGTKNIQYF | TGTGCCAGCAGCTTCCCGGGTACCAAAAACATTCAGTACTTC
TRBJ1-1 | TRBV7-9 | . | CASALEGNTEAFF | TGTGCCAGCGCCCTGGAGGGGAACACTGAAGCTTTCTTT
TRBJ2-5 | TRBV18 | TRBD2 | CASSQGTSGETQYF | TGTGCCAGCTCGCAAGGGACTAGCGGAGAGACCCAGTACTTC
TRBJ1-3 | TRBV9 | . | CASSPGGFSGNTIYF | TGTGCCAGCAGTCCGGGGGGATTCTCTGGAAACACCATATATTTT
TRBJ1-2 | TRBV9 | . | CASSVVEGSYGYTF | TGTGCCAGCAGCGTAGTCGAGGGCAGCTATGGCTACACCTTC
TRBJ2-7 | TRBV7-9 | . | CASSFPSGSSYEQYF | TGTGCCAGCAGCTTCCCTTCAGGAAGCTCCTACGAGCAGTACTTC
TRBJ2-1 | TRBV30 | . | CAWTGRSAEQFF | TGTGCCTGGACGGGGAGAAGCGCCGAGCAGTTCTTC
TRBJ1-2 | TRBV7-2 | . | CASSLQYGYGYTF | TGTGCCAGCAGCTTACAGTACGGGTATGGCTACACCTTC
TRBJ1-5 | TRBV19 | . | CASSLSLVQTPTRSQPQHF | TGTGCCAGTAGTCTCTCCTTGGTGCAGACCCCAACAAGGAGTCAGCCCCAGCATTTT
TRBJ1-4 | TRBV2 | . | CASLWGQTEKLFF | TGTGCCAGCCTTTGGGGGCAAACTGAAAAACTGTTTTTT
TRBJ2-1 | TRBV19 | TRBD2 | CASGWREGNEQFF | TGTGCCAGTGGTTGGAGGGAGGGCAATGAGCAGTTCTTC
TRBJ2-3 | TRBV9 | TRBD2 | CASSVTSGRVIDTQYF | TGTGCCAGCAGCGTAACTAGCGGGAGGGTCATAGATACGCAGTATTTT
TRBJ2-1 | TRBV15 | . | CATSRNPGEYRNEQFF | TGTGCCACCAGCAGGAACCCGGGAGAGTATCGGAATGAGCAGTTCTTC
TRBJ2-7 | TRBV2 | TRBD2 | CASRAGTSGRSWEQYF | TGTGCCAGCAGGGCCGGGACTAGCGGGAGGTCTTGGGAGCAGTACTTC
TRBJ2-1 | TRBV6-1 | TRBD2 | CASSRAGGSHEQFF | TGTGCCAGCAGCAGGGCGGGAGGGAGCCATGAGCAGTTCTTC
TRBJ1-5 | TRBV19 | . | CASRPFSGDYSNQPQHF | TGTGCCAGTAGACCATTCTCAGGGGACTATAGCAATCAGCCCCAGCATTTT
TRBJ2-1 | TRBV11-1 | . | CASSLGGAGSSYNEQFF | TGTGCCAGCAGCTTAGGGGGAGCGGGTAGCTCCTACAATGAGCAGTTCTTC
TRBJ2-3 | TRBV19 | TRBD2 | CASSILIAGGEDTQYF | TGTGCCAGTAGTATCCTTATAGCGGGTGGTGAAGATACGCAGTATTTT
TRBJ1-4 | TRBV5-4 | TRBD1 | CASSRQGIREKLFF | TGTGCCAGCAGCCGACAGGGAATTCGTGAAAAACTGTTTTTT
TRBJ2-3 | TRBV7-9 | . | CAIASRENGEAQYF | TGTGCCATCGCTAGCCGGGAAAATGGAGAGGCGCAGTATTTT
TRBJ1-1 | TRBV4-3 | TRBD1 | CASSRTDRANTEAFF | TGCGCCAGCAGCCGAACCGACAGGGCAAATACTGAAGCTTTCTTT
TRBJ1-2 | TRBV7-2 | TRBD1 | CASSLATGTGYGYTF | TGTGCCAGCAGCTTAGCTACCGGGACAGGGTATGGCTACACCTTC
TRBJ1-5 | TRBV19 | TRBD1 | CASTGQVNQPQHF | TGTGCCAGTACTGGACAGGTCAATCAGCCCCAGCATTTT
TRBJ1-1 | TRBV10-3 | TRBD1 | CAIRGTGSEAFF | TGTGCCATCAGGGGGACAGGGTCTGAAGCTTTCTTT
TRBJ2-7 | TRBV11-3 | . | CASSLPRASAGEQYF | TGTGCCAGCAGCTTACCAAGGGCCAGTGCGGGGGAGCAGTACTTC
TRBJ2-7 | TRBV6-6 | . | CASSSGASGHEQYF | TGTGCCAGCAGTTCAGGTGCCTCAGGGCACGAGCAGTACTTC
TRBJ2-3 | TRBV10-3 | . | CAISDLGPRSTDTQYF | TGTGCCATCAGTGACCTTGGGCCCAGGAGCACAGATACGCAGTATTTT
TRBJ2-3 | TRBV30 | . | CACSPGGPTDTQYF | TGTGCCTGTTCCCCCGGGGGGCCTACAGATACGCAGTATTTT
TRBJ2-1 | TRBV7-9 | . | CASSATVYEQFF | TGTGCCAGCAGCGCCACAGTCTATGAGCAGTTCTTC
TRBJ2-3 | TRBV29-1 | . | CSVSATTGDTQYF | TGCAGCGTCTCCGCCACGACAGGAGATACGCAGTATTTT
TRBJ1-5 | TRBV7-8 | TRBD1 | CASSLLGTGNQPQHF | TGTGCCAGCAGCTTATTAGGGACAGGCAATCAGCCCCAGCATTTT
TRBJ2-7 | TRBV4-3 | TRBD1 | CASSLAGQGVSSIYEQYF | TGCGCCAGCAGCCTCGCGGGACAGGGGGTGTCCTCTATCTACGAGCAGTACTTC
TRBJ2-3 | TRBV18 | TRBD2 | CASSPPFGRAADTQYF | TGTGCCAGCTCACCACCTTTCGGGAGGGCCGCAGATACGCAGTATTTT
TRBJ2-7 | TRBV30 | TRBD2 | CAWSPRRGGLTYEQYF | TGTGCCTGGAGTCCGCGACGGGGGGGGCTCACCTACGAGCAGTACTTC
TRBJ1-5 | TRBV7-9 | TRBD1 | CASSSDRERNQPQHF | TGTGCCAGCAGTTCGGACAGGGAACGAAATCAGCCCCAGCATTTT
TRBJ2-1 | TRBV14 | . | CASSQDFGGQWNEQFF | TGTGCCAGCAGCCAAGATTTCGGGGGGCAGTGGAATGAGCAGTTCTTC
TRBJ1-5 | TRBV29-1 | . | CSVVVGGRNQPQHF | TGCAGCGTTGTGGTCGGGGGGCGGAATCAGCCCCAGCATTTT
TRBJ1-5 | TRBV29-1 | TRBD1 | CSVETGVNQPQHF | TGCAGCGTTGAAACAGGGGTCAATCAGCCCCAGCATTTT
TRBJ1-1 | TRBV2 | TRBD1 | CASSEARGGTGQVNTEAFF | TGTGCCAGCAGTGAAGCGCGGGGGGGCACGGGACAGGTGAACACTGAAGCTTTCTTT
TRBJ1-2 | TRBV28 | . | CASSLAGTSRRNYGYTF | TGTGCCAGCAGTTTAGCCGGGACATCTCGACGAAACTATGGCTACACCTTC
TRBJ1-3 | TRBV9 | . | CASSVGSQGVGNTIYF | TGTGCCAGCAGCGTAGGATCCCAGGGTGTCGGAAACACCATATATTTT
TRBJ1-1 | TRBV4-1 | . | CASSQGQANTEAFF | TGCGCCAGCAGCCAAGGGCAGGCGAACACTGAAGCTTTCTTT